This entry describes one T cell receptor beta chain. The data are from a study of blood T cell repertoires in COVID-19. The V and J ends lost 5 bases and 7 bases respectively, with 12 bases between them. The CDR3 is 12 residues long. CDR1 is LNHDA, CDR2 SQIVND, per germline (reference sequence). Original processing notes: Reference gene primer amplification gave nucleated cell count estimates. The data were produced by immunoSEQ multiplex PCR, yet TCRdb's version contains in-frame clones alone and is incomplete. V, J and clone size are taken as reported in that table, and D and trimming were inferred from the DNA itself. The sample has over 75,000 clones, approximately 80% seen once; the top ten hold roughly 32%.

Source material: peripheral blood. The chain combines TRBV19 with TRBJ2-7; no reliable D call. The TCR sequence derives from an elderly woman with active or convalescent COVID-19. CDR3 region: CASSDRMREQYF. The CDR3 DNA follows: TGTGCCAGTAGTGACCGAATGCGGGAGCAGTACTTC.